Following are 25 T cell receptor beta chains from one sample sequenced in a study (dated by TCRdb to between 2015 and 2017). The method was 5' RACE. For sequencing, an Illumina MiSeq was employed. In-frame beta chains were kept once TCRdb had trimmed the public reads at Q25 with fastp and called clones with MiXCR. Every distinct CDR3 protein forms one entry, paired with its most common genes and DNA. The sample records about 40,000 distinct CDR3 sequences, 18% of which are singletons. The top ten clones comprise under 3.5% of the sample. Material for sequencing was naive CD4+ T cells sorted from a lymph node. Reading the label with the study, this specimen's cell subset or site is: naive CD4+ T cells, CD4+CD45RA+CD25-. The source of these receptors is a female donor with breast cancer.

The CDR3: CASSLSQPDSPLHF. CDR3 in DNA: TGTGCCAGCAGCCTGAGCCAGCCAGATTCACCCCTCCACTTT. The V and J genes are TRBV3-1 and TRBJ1-6; D unresolved. The ends were cut back, 4 bases at V and 8 bases at J, with 12 bases in the middle. The CDR3 is 14 residues long. Germline loops: CDR1 LGHDT, CDR2 YNNKEL (reference sequence).

Comments on this clonotype: A much larger clone sits a single nucleotide away, making a read error possible. V and J are TRBV5-1 and TRBJ2-5, with D possibly TRBD2 on 5 matching bases. V lost 4 bases to trimming and J lost 4 bases, with 14 bases between them. The CDR3 covers 14 residues. Germline CDR1 and CDR2: SGHRS and YFSETQ. The CDR3 DNA sequence: TGCGCCAGCAGCCGCACCACTAGGCTAGAGACCCAGTACTTC. It encodes CASSRTTRLETQYF.

This clonotype has a count of ten or more. V is TRBV4-1 and J is TRBJ1-1, with D uncertain. Trimming left V 4 bases short and J 2 bases short, with 11 bases between. Germline V gene sequence: CDR1 MGHRA, CDR2 YSYEKL. The CDR3 has 14 amino acids. The CDR3 sequence is CASSPLPGNTEAFF. For the CDR3, the DNA is TGCGCCAGCAGCCCCCTGCCGGGAAACACTGAAGCTTTCTTT.

This clonotype was recorded once. The rearrangement links TRBV18 to TRBJ2-3; D not resolved. V lost 3 bases to trimming and J lost 6 bases, with 13 bases between them. Germline V gene data show CDR1 as KGHSH and CDR2 as LQKENI. The CDR3 extends over 14 amino acids. CDR3 in DNA: TGTGCCAGCTCACCCCCACTACCAACGGATACGCAGTATTTT. Its protein is CASSPPLPTDTQYF.

This clonotype is judged medium-sized. The genes are TRBV29-1 and TRBJ2-1, with unresolved D. The CDR3 is 10 residues long. V lost 3 bases, J lost 5 bases, and 2 bases lay in between. Germline values: CDR1 SQVTM, CDR2 ANQGSEA. The DNA for the CDR3 is TGCAGCGTTGACAACAATGAGCAGTTCTTC. It translates to CSVDNNEQFF.

The J gene is TRBJ2-5, the V gene TRBV5-1, with 8 nucleotides matching TRBD2. CDR1 is SGHRS, CDR2 YFSETQ, per germline. V lost 3 bases and J lost 2; bases outside the gene matches: 3. The length of the CDR3 is 14 residues. In DNA, the CDR3 is TGCGCCAGCAGCTGGACTAGCAGACAAGAGACCCAGTACTTC. It codes for CASSWTSRQETQYF.

The V gene is TRBV7-9, the J gene TRBJ2-3; TRBD1 agrees at 8 bases. V trimming: 5 bases; J trimming: 2 bases; junction bases outside the gene matches: 6. From germline, CDR1 is SEHNR and CDR2 FQNEAQ (reference sequence). This CDR3 contains 15 residues. The DNA for the CDR3 is TGTGCCAGCAGCCCCGGACAGGGCCCCACAGATACGCAGTATTTT. Encoded protein: CASSPGQGPTDTQYF.

The CDR3 is CASSQEWTGAYNEQFF. The CDR3, as DNA: TGTGCCAGCAGCCAAGAATGGACGGGAGCTTACAATGAGCAGTTCTTC. The chain couples TRBV14 to TRBJ2-1; D perhaps matches TRBD2 (6 bases). This CDR3 contains 16 residues. CDR1 and CDR2 from the germline V gene are SGHDN and FVKESK. V was trimmed by 0 bases and J by 4 bases, leaving 13 bases between them.

The table lists this clonotype with many counts. The chain recombines TRBV19 with TRBJ2-1; TRBD2 matches 11 bases. The CDR3 contains 15 residues. Losses at the gene ends were 6 bases for V and 6 bases for J; bases not matched to a gene: 7. Per the germline V gene, CDR1 is LNHDA and CDR2 is SQIVND (reference sequence). CDR3 region: CASSRTSGSLNEQFF. CDR3 nucleotide sequence: TGTGCCAGTAGCCGAACTAGCGGGAGTCTCAATGAGCAGTTCTTC. Full variable domain (outside the CDR3, taken from reference TRBV19 and TRBJ2-1): DGGITQSPKYLFRKEGQNVTLSCEQNLNHDAMYWYRQDPGQGLRLIYYSQIVNDFQKGDIAEGYSVSREKKESFPLTVTSAQKNPTAFYLCASSRTSGSLNEQFFGPGTRLTVL.

The chain joins TRBV20-1 to TRBJ2-1; TRBD2 is a possible D gene (6 bases). This CDR3 is 16 amino acids long. The germline V gene has CDR1 DFQATT and CDR2 SNEGSKA (reference sequence). The V end was cut by 0 bases, the J end by 1 base, with 13 bases between. CDR3 in DNA: TGCAGTGCTAGAGATCAGGGCGGGACTTCCTACAATGAGCAGTTCTTC. Amino acid sequence: CSARDQGGTSYNEQFF.

This clonotype has a handful of counts. This chain uses TRBV5-5 with TRBJ2-5; tentatively, D is TRBD2 (6 bases). CDR3 length: 15 amino acids. Germline V gives CDR1 SGHKS, CDR2 YYEKEE (reference sequence). Trimming left V 4 bases short and J 5 bases short, with 18 bases between. The CDR3 is CASSGARGMGETQYF. The DNA of the CDR3 is TGTGCCAGCAGCGGGGCACGGGGGATGGGCGAGACCCAGTACTTC.

The chain recombines TRBV12-3 or TRBV12-4 with TRBJ1-1, with D possibly matching TRBD1 (5 bases). The CDR3 runs 16 residues. Trimming removed 2 bases at V and 5 bases at J, with 18 bases between. In DNA, the CDR3 is TGTGCCAGCAGTTTAATGAATATCATCCGGGGGACTGAAGCTTTCTTT. Amino acid sequence: CASSLMNIIRGTEAFF.

The chain is built from TRBV28 and TRBJ2-7, with 9 bases identical to TRBD1. V lost 7 bases to trimming and J lost 4 bases; unmatched junction nucleotides: 11. The CDR3 extends over 15 amino acids. The V gene's germline CDR1 is MDHEN and CDR2 SYDVKM. For the CDR3, the DNA is TGTGCCAGCACCTCAACCTCCGGGACAGGGTACGAGCAGTACTTC. Residues: CASTSTSGTGYEQYF. The full variable domain, completed using reference TRBV28 and TRBJ2-7, is DVKVTQSSRYLVKRTGEKVFLECVQDMDHENMFWYRQDPGLGLRLIYFSYDVKMKEKGDIPEGYSVSREKKERFSLILESASTNQTSMYLCASTSTSGTGYEQYFGPGTRLTVT.

For this clonotype: A much larger clone lies a single base off, so this may be a read error. This likely comes from a read error, as the CDR3 has no conserved phenylalanine or tryptophan at its end. The V and J genes are TRBV7-2 and TRBJ1-5; 7 bases map to TRBD1. The CDR3 sequence is 13 residues long. Losses at the gene ends were 3 bases for V and 5 bases for J; bases not matched to a gene: 1. CDR1 and CDR2 from the germline V gene are SGHTA and FQGNSA. CDR3 bases: TGTGCCAGCAGCTTTGGACAGGATCAGCCCCAGCATTTG. Translation gives CASSFGQDQPQHL.

This clonotype was counted only a few times. The chain employs TRBV7-2 and TRBJ2-7; possibly TRBD1 for D (5 bases). Trimming left V 1 base short and J 2 bases short, with 15 bases between. Per germline, CDR1 SGHTA and CDR2 FQGNSA. The CDR3 contains 16 residues. The CDR3 spells CASSLDRPLITYEQYF. The CDR3 coding sequence is TGTGCCAGCAGCTTAGACAGGCCCCTAATTACCTACGAGCAGTACTTC.

This clonotype was recorded a few times. The chain uses TRBV6-2 or TRBV6-3 and TRBJ2-3; TRBD1 aligns across 8 bases. J lost 1 base, V lost 0 bases, and 9 bases had no gene match. The CDR3 totals 18 residues. CDR1 MNHEY and CDR2 SVGEGT come from the germline V gene. DNA for the CDR3: TGTGCCAGCAGTTACTCGACAAGGACAGGGATGGGCACAGATACGCAGTATTTT. Amino acids: CASSYSTRTGMGTDTQYF.

To note about this clonotype: The missing conserved phenylalanine or tryptophan at the end of this CDR3 makes a read error likely. The V gene is TRBV15, the J gene TRBJ2-3; no reliable D call. The CDR3 covers 12 residues. Trimming removed 5 bases at V and 1 base at J, with 4 bases between. Germline lookup yields CDR1 LNHNV and CDR2 YYDKDF (reference sequence). CDR3 in amino acids: CATSRGTDTQYI. The CDR3 DNA sequence: TGTGCCACCAGCCGGGGCACAGATACGCAGTATATT.

The table lists this clonotype with many counts. J is TRBJ1-5 and V is TRBV15, with a tentative D call TRBD1 (6 bases). The CDR3 consists of 17 residues. Per the germline V gene, CDR1 is LNHNV and CDR2 is YYDKDF (reference sequence). V gave up 0 bases and J gave up 2 bases, with 14 bases separating them. This CDR3 reads CATSRDRGASGNQPQHF. The CDR3 DNA reads as TGTGCCACCAGCAGAGATCGGGGGGCTAGCGGCAATCAGCCCCAGCATTTT.

This clonotype turned up a few times. The J gene is TRBJ1-6, the V gene TRBV4-2; no clear D. Trimming shortened V by 0 bases and J by 1 base, and 10 bases separated the two germline ends. Germline V gene data show CDR1 as LGHNA and CDR2 as YNFKEQ. The length of the CDR3 is 17 residues. The chain's CDR3 is CASSQEGRVSYNSPLHF. The CDR3 DNA is TGTGCCAGCAGCCAAGAAGGTCGGGTGTCCTATAATTCACCCCTCCACTTT.

This clonotype was detected only a few times. The rearrangement uses TRBV15 and TRBJ2-2; no clear D gene. Trimming shortened V by 3 bases and J by 7 bases, and 9 bases separated the two germline ends. The CDR3 extends over 13 amino acids. Per the germline V gene, CDR1 is LNHNV and CDR2 is YYDKDF (reference sequence). CDR3 DNA sequence: TGTGCCACCAGCAGGTCGAGGAACGGGGAGCTGTTTTTT. It yields the protein CATSRSRNGELFF.

The sample holds a few counts of this clonotype. The chain couples TRBV5-1 to TRBJ2-3, with a possible D match to TRBD2 (5 bases). Trimming took 2 bases from V and 2 from J, leaving 9 bases between them. There are 14 residues in the CDR3. Germline V lookup: CDR1 SGHRS, CDR2 YFSETQ. The CDR3 bases are TGCGCCAGCAGCTTAAGCGGCACCACAGATACGCAGTATTTT. Amino acid sequence: CASSLSGTTDTQYF.

This clonotype was found many times. This sequence joins TRBV5-1 and TRBJ2-3, with D tentatively TRBD2 (6 bases). Trimming removed 0 bases at V and 4 bases at J, with 12 bases between. CDR1 SGHRS and CDR2 YFSETQ come from the germline V gene. The CDR3 length is 15 residues. CDR3: CASSLARSGSDTQYF. In DNA form, the CDR3 reads TGCGCCAGCAGCTTGGCCAGAAGCGGGTCAGATACGCAGTATTTT.

This clonotype was detected only a few times. V is TRBV7-9 and J is TRBJ2-7; D possibly corresponds to TRBD2 (5 bases). Trimming removed 4 bases from V and 5 bases from J, with 18 bases in between. There are 15 residues in the CDR3. Germline V lookup: CDR1 SEHNR, CDR2 FQNEAQ (reference sequence). CDR3 sequence (DNA): TGTGCCAGCAGCTACAGTCGTGGCCGAGCGGACGAGCAGTACTTC. The encoded protein is CASSYSRGRADEQYF.

At least ten counts were recorded for this clonotype. The chain carries TRBV29-1 and TRBJ2-3, with D hard to call. The V end was cut by 3 bases, the J end by 1 base, with 11 bases between. Germline CDR1 is SQVTM and CDR2 is ANQGSEA. The CDR3 covers 14 residues. The CDR3 DNA reads TGCAGCGTTGACATGCCGCAGGGCACAGATACGCAGTATTTT. This codes for CSVDMPQGTDTQYF.

This clonotype has ten or more counts. The chain couples TRBV5-1 to TRBJ2-4; possible D gene TRBD2, 6 bases. Germline assignment: CDR1 SGHRS and CDR2 YFSETQ. The CDR3 consists of 14 residues. Trimming took off 4 bases at V and 8 bases at J, with 16 bases between the two ends. In DNA, the CDR3 is TGCGCCAGCAGCGTAACGGACTATCCCGACATTCAGTACTTC. It codes for CASSVTDYPDIQYF. The whole variable domain, remainder taken from reference TRBV5-1 and TRBJ2-4, is KAGVTQTPRYLIKTRGQQVTLSCSPISGHRSVSWYQQTPGQGLQFLFEYFSETQRNKGNFPGRFSGRQFSNSRSEMNVSTLELGDSALYLCASSVTDYPDIQYFGAGTRLSVL.